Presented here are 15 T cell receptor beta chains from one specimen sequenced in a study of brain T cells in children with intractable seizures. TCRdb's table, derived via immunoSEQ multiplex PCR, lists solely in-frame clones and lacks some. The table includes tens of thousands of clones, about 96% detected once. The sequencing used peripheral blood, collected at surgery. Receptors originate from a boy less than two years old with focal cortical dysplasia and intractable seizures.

The CDR3 DNA reads TGTGCCAGCGGGCGGCAGGCTGAAGCTTTCTTT. Amino acids: CASGRQAEAFF. V is TRBV7-8 and J is TRBJ1-1; D is unresolved. CDR3 length: 11 amino acids. Germline V lookup: CDR1 SGHVS, CDR2 FQNEAQ. Deletions cut 8 bases from V and 6 bases from J, with 10 bases between.

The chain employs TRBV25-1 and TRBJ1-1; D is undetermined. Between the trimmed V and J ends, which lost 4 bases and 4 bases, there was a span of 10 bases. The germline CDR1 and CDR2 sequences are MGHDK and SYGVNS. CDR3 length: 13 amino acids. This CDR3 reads CASSAPGSTEAFF. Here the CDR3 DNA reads TGTGCCAGCAGTGCCCCCGGGAGCACTGAAGCTTTCTTT.

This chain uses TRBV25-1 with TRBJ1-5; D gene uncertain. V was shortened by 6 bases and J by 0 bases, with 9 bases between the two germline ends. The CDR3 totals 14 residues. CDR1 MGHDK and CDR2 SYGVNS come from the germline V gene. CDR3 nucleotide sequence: TGTGCCAGCAGCGGACGGAATAGCAATCAGCCCCAGCATTTT. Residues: CASSGRNSNQPQHF. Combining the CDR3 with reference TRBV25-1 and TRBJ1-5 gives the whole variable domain EADIYQTPRYLVIGTGKKITLECSQTMGHDKMYWYQQDPGMELHLIHYSYGVNSTEKGDLSSESTVSRIRTEHFPLTLESARPSHTSQYLCASSGRNSNQPQHFGDGTRLSIL.

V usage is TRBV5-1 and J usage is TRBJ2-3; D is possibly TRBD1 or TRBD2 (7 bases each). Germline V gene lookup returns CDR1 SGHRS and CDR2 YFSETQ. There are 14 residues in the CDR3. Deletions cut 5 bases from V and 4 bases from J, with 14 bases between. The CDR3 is CASRGGTASDTQYF. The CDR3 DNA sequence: TGCGCCAGCAGGGGAGGGACAGCCTCAGATACGCAGTATTTT. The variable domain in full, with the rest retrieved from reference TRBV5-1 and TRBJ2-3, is KAGVTQTPRYLIKTRGQQVTLSCSPISGHRSVSWYQQTPGQGLQFLFEYFSETQRNKGNFPGRFSGRQFSNSRSEMNVSTLELGDSALYLCASRGGTASDTQYFGPGTRLTVL.

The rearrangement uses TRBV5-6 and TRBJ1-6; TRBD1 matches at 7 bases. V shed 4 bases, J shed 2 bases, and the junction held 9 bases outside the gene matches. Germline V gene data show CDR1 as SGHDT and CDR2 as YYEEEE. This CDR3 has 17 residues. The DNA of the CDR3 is TGTGCCAGCAGCCAGCTAGACAGGGATCCCTATAATTCACCCCTCCACTTT. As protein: CASSQLDRDPYNSPLHF.

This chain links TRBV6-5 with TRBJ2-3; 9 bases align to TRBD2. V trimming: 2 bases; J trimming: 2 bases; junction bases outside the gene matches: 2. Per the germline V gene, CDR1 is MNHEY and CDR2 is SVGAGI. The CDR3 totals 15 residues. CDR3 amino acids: CASSYGGGATDTQYF. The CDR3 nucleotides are TGTGCCAGCAGTTACGGCGGGGGGGCCACAGATACGCAGTATTTT.

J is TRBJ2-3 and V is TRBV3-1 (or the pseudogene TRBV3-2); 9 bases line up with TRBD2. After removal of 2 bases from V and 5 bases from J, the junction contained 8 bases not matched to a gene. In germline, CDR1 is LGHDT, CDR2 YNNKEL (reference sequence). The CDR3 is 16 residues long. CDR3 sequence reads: CASSQRGGAGGDTQYF. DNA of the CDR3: TGTGCCAGCAGCCAACGCGGGGGGGCCGGGGGAGATACGCAGTATTTT.

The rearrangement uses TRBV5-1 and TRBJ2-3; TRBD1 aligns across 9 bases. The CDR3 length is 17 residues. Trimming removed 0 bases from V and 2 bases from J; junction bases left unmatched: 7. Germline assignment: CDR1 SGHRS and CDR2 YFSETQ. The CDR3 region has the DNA TGCGCCAGCAGCTTGGCCAGTTACAGGGGGCTCACAGATACGCAGTATTTT. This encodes CASSLASYRGLTDTQYF.

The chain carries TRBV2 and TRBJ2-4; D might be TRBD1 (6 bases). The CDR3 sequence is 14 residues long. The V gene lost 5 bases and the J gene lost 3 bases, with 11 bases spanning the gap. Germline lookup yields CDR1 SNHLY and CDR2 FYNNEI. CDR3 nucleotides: TGTGCCAGCAGTACGGGACAAGTCAAAAACATTCAGTACTTC. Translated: CASSTGQVKNIQYF. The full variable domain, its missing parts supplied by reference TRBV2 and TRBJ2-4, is EPEVTQTPSHQVTQMGQEVILRCVPISNHLYFYWYRQILGQKVEFLVSFYNNEISEKSEIFDDQFSVERPDGSNFTLKIRSTKLEDSAMYFCASSTGQVKNIQYFGAGTRLSVL.

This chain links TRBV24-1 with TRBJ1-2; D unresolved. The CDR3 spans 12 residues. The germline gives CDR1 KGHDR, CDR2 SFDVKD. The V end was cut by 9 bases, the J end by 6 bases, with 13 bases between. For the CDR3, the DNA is TGTGCCACCGGGGATGCTACGGATGGCTACACCTTC. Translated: CATGDATDGYTF.

The CDR3 reads CASSVIAGEDTQYF. The CDR3 bases are TGTGCCAGCAGCGTCATAGCGGGAGAGGATACGCAGTATTTT. The V and J genes are TRBV9 and TRBJ2-3, with 9 bases matching TRBD2. Germline-derived CDR1 and CDR2 are SGDLS and YYNGEE. V was pared by 2 bases and J by 6 bases, with 4 bases of the junction left unmatched. CDR3 size: 14 residues.

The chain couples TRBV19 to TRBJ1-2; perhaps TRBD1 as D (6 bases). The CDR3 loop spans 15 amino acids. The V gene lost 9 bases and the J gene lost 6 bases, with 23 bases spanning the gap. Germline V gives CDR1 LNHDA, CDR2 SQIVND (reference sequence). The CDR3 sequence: CASRWKQGGVDGYTF. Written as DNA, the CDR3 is TGTGCCAGCCGATGGAAACAGGGTGGGGTGGATGGCTACACCTTC.

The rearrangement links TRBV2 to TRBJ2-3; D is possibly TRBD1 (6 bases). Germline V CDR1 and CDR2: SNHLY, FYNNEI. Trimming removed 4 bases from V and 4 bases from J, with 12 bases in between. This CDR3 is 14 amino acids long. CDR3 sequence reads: CASSVDHRADTQYF. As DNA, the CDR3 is TGTGCCAGCAGTGTAGATCACAGGGCAGATACGCAGTATTTT.

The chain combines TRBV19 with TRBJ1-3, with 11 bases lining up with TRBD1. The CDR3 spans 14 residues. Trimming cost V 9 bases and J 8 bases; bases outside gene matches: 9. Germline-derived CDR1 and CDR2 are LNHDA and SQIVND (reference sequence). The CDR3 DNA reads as TGTGCCAGCCTGCGGACAGGGGGCTCTGACACCATATATTTT. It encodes CASLRTGGSDTIYF.

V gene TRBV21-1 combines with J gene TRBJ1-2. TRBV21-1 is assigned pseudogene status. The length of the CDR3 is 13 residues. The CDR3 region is CASSKAGYYGYTF. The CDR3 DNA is TGTGCCAGCAGCAAAGCAGGTTACTATGGCTACACCTTC.